One and the same sample provided the 31 T cell receptor beta chains below, sequenced in a study of blood T cell repertoires in COVID-19. Produced via immunoSEQ multiplex PCR; TCRdb's table is partial and in-frame only. The repertoire consists of roughly 240,000 clones, with about four fifths occurring once and the leading ten covering 4.7%. The sequencing input was peripheral blood. The receptors originated from a woman aged 65 to 85 with acute or convalescent COVID-19.

This clone has a count of ten or more. The chain is built from TRBV2 and TRBJ1-1; D may be TRBD1 (6 bases). Germline CDR1 reads SNHLY; CDR2 reads FYNNEI. The V end lost 5 bases, the J end lost 4 bases, and 14 bases lay between the germline ends. The CDR3 contains 14 residues. The CDR3 loop reads CASSTGTIGTEAFF. CDR3 coding DNA: TGTGCCAGCAGTACCGGGACAATAGGCACTGAAGCTTTCTTT.

The rearrangement joins TRBV6-5 to TRBJ1-2; D uncertain. With 2 bases removed from V and 5 bases from J, the gap between germline ends came to 12 bases. In germline, CDR1 is MNHEY, CDR2 SVGAGI. The CDR3 sequence is 14 residues long. In DNA, the CDR3 is TGTGCCAGCAGTTACGGCCCCCAGGTTTATGGCTACACCTTC. Amino acid sequence: CASSYGPQVYGYTF.

There are a few counts of this clone. V is TRBV2 and J is TRBJ2-5, with a possible D match to TRBD1 (5 bases). The CDR3 contains 14 residues. With 4 bases removed from V and 3 bases from J, the gap between germline ends came to 12 bases. The V gene's germline CDR1 is SNHLY and CDR2 FYNNEI. CDR3 sequence: CASSAMTAKETQYF. The DNA for the CDR3 is TGTGCCAGCAGTGCCATGACAGCTAAAGAGACCCAGTACTTC.

This clone was counted once. This chain joins TRBV4-3 and TRBJ1-1; a possible D gene is TRBD1 (6 bases). Trimming cost V 0 bases and J 4 bases, with 18 bases left between them. This CDR3 comprises 17 residues. Germline CDR1 and CDR2: LGHNA and YSLEER. DNA of the CDR3: TGCGCCAGCAGCCAAGAGGTTCCATCGGACAGAGTCACTGAAGCTTTCTTT. Amino acid sequence: CASSQEVPSDRVTEAFF.

J is TRBJ1-2 and V is TRBV29-1; possibly TRBD1 for D (5 bases). V shed 4 bases and J shed 0 bases, with 12 bases lying between them. CDR3 length equals 14 residues. The germline V gene encodes CDR1 SQVTM and CDR2 ANQGSEA. The CDR3: CSVGSSGTNYGYTF. Written as DNA, the CDR3 is TGCAGCGTTGGTTCCTCAGGGACTAACTATGGCTACACCTTC.

The V and J genes are TRBV7-2 and TRBJ1-1, with a weak D call TRBD1 (6 bases). The germline CDR1 and CDR2 sequences are SGHTA and FQGNSA. CDR3 length: 16 amino acids. V gave up 1 base and J gave up 6 bases, with 18 bases separating them. The CDR3 DNA reads as TGTGCCAGCAGCTTAGTGGGAGGGGGAGATGACCCTGAAGCTTTCTTT. Its translation is CASSLVGGGDDPEAFF.

This clone was counted once. The CDR3 DNA is TGCAGCGTAGACGACAGGGGAAGTGAAAAACTGTTTTTT. Translating it yields CSVDDRGSEKLFF. The gene calls are TRBV29-1 and TRBJ1-4; the match to TRBD1 covers 8 bases. Germline assignment: CDR1 SQVTM and CDR2 ANQGSEA. This CDR3 spans 13 amino acids. V gave up 6 bases and J gave up 7 bases; unmatched junction bases: 7.

This clone was found once. Other DNA sequences within the sample encode an identical CDR3. The chain links TRBV7-2 to TRBJ2-7; possible D gene TRBD1, 5 bases. Trimming left V 5 bases short and J 1 base short, with 9 bases between. This CDR3 has 13 residues. Per the germline V gene, CDR1 is SGHTA and CDR2 is FQGNSA. CDR3 DNA sequence: TGTGCCAGCAGCCTCGACAGTTCCTACGAGCAGTACTTC. Its translation: CASSLDSSYEQYF.

The rearrangement links TRBV25-1 to TRBJ1-3; TRBD1 matches at 7 bases. The V and J ends lost 4 bases and 9 bases, in that order; junction bases with no gene match: 6. The CDR3 extends over 13 amino acids. Looked up from germline, CDR1 is MGHDK and CDR2 is SYGVNS. The CDR3 loop reads CASSAQGEATIYF. The CDR3 DNA reads TGTGCCAGCAGTGCTCAGGGGGAGGCCACCATATATTTT. Using reference TRBV25-1 and TRBJ1-3 for the parts outside the CDR3, the full variable domain is EADIYQTPRYLVIGTGKKITLECSQTMGHDKMYWYQQDPGMELHLIHYSYGVNSTEKGDLSSESTVSRIRTEHFPLTLESARPSHTSQYLCASSAQGEATIYFGEGSWLTVV.

The rearrangement links TRBV5-1 to TRBJ2-2; 9 nucleotides align to TRBD2. From germline, CDR1 is SGHRS and CDR2 YFSETQ. This CDR3 has 17 amino acids. V was pared by 6 bases and J by 2 bases, with 11 bases of the junction left unmatched. The CDR3 protein is CASTGSAGGRNTGELFF. DNA of the CDR3: TGCGCCAGCACAGGCTCAGCGGGGGGCCGAAACACCGGGGAGCTGTTTTTT.

A single count supports this clone. This CDR3 is CASSLERSYGYTF. The CDR3 bases are TGTGCCAGCAGCTTGGAACGTAGCTATGGCTACACCTTC. This sequence joins TRBV5-4 and TRBJ1-2; no clear D. The V and J ends lost 0 bases and 4 bases respectively, with 7 bases between them. The CDR3 has 13 amino acids. The germline CDR1 and CDR2 sequences are SGHNT and YYREEE (reference sequence).

The chain couples TRBV28 to TRBJ1-3; tentative D call: TRBD1 (5 bases). The ends were cut back, 3 bases at V and 0 bases at J, with 9 bases in the middle. The CDR3 is made up of 15 amino acids. From germline, CDR1 is MDHEN and CDR2 SYDVKM. The CDR3 protein is CASSFQGASGNTIYF. The DNA for the CDR3 is TGTGCCAGCAGTTTTCAAGGGGCCTCTGGAAACACCATATATTTT.

The V call is TRBV4-1, the J call TRBJ2-5; 9 nucleotides match TRBD1. Losses at the gene ends were 1 base for V and 2 bases for J; bases not matched to a gene: 2. The CDR3 runs to 15 residues. The germline V gene encodes CDR1 MGHRA and CDR2 YSYEKL. The CDR3 spells CASSQAGQGQETQYF. The CDR3 coding sequence is TGCGCCAGCAGCCAAGCGGGACAGGGACAAGAGACCCAGTACTTC.

J is TRBJ1-1 and V is TRBV29-1; maybe TRBD1 (5 bases). This CDR3 has 14 residues. Germline V lookup: CDR1 SQVTM, CDR2 ANQGSEA. The V gene lost 5 bases and the J gene lost 5 bases, with 18 bases spanning the gap. The CDR3 DNA is TGCAGCGTTCTCTCAAGGGGTCTGGGTACTGAAGCTTTCTTT. It yields the protein CSVLSRGLGTEAFF.

This clone has a single count. The rearrangement joins TRBV7-2 to TRBJ2-3; 9 positions match TRBD1. V was clipped by 5 bases and J by 2 bases; unmatched bases: 5. There are 15 residues in the CDR3. Germline V gives CDR1 SGHTA, CDR2 FQGNSA. The CDR3: CASSPGQGYTDTQYF. CDR3 sequence (DNA): TGTGCCAGCAGCCCCGGACAGGGGTACACAGATACGCAGTATTTT.

The V call is TRBV3-1 (or the pseudogene TRBV3-2), the J call TRBJ2-7; D gene ambiguous. CDR1 is LGHDT and CDR2 is YNNKEL in the germline V gene (reference sequence). Trimming left V 7 bases short and J 7 bases short, with 20 bases between. This CDR3 is 14 amino acids long. The CDR3 nucleotides read TGTGCCAGCAATGAGCTAGGAGCCGTCGGGGAGCAGTACTTC. Translating it yields CASNELGAVGEQYF.

The rearrangement joins TRBV5-5 to TRBJ1-2; D possibly corresponds to TRBD1 (5 bases). Trimming left V 5 bases short and J 0 bases short, with 11 bases between. There are 14 residues in the CDR3. Germline loops: CDR1 SGHKS, CDR2 YYEKEE (reference sequence). The CDR3 region has the DNA TGTGCCAGCAGACAAAGGGACTCTAACTATGGCTACACCTTC. Amino acids: CASRQRDSNYGYTF.

The chain carries TRBV19 and TRBJ2-1, with D perhaps TRBD1 (6 bases). The V end was cut by 7 bases, the J end by 9 bases, with 16 bases between. There are 13 residues in the CDR3. Germline values: CDR1 LNHDA, CDR2 SQIVND (reference sequence). This CDR3 is CASTSPGASEQFF. The CDR3, as DNA: TGTGCCAGTACATCGCCAGGGGCAAGTGAGCAGTTCTTC.

V usage is TRBV11-2 and J usage is TRBJ1-2; 7 positions match TRBD1. The CDR3 totals 16 residues. Germline V gene lookup returns CDR1 SGHAT and CDR2 FQNNGV. V was clipped by 0 bases and J by 8 bases; unmatched bases: 12. The CDR3 DNA sequence: TGTGCCAGCAGCTTAGATCTAAGGGGGCTGGGGGAAGGCTACACCTTC. This sequence encodes CASSLDLRGLGEGYTF. Full variable domain (missing parts from reference TRBV11-2 and TRBJ1-2): EAGVAQSPRYKIIEKRQSVAFWCNPISGHATLYWYQQILGQGPKLLIQFQNNGVVDDSQLPKDRFSAERLKGVDSTLKIQPAKLEDSAVYLCASSLDLRGLGEGYTFGSGTRLTVV.

This rearrangement joins TRBV18 to TRBJ1-5; D is undetermined. V gave up 6 bases and J gave up 0 bases, with 9 bases separating them. CDR3 size: 14 residues. Germline-derived CDR1 and CDR2 are KGHSH and LQKENI. The CDR3 loop reads CASSPEYSNQPQHF. CDR3 DNA: TGTGCCAGCTCCCCGGAGTATAGCAATCAGCCCCAGCATTTT.

J is TRBJ1-2 and V is TRBV6-2 or TRBV6-3, with 9 positions matching TRBD1. The CDR3 is 12 amino acids. The junction had 3 bases not matched to a gene; V was cut back by 5 bases and J by 8 bases. Germline V CDR1 and CDR2: MNHEY, SVGEGT. This CDR3 is CASSTGGAGYTF. The DNA for the CDR3 is TGTGCCAGCAGTACAGGGGGCGCGGGCTACACCTTC.

CDR3 nucleotide sequence: TGTGCCAGTGGGACAGGGGGTAACTATGGCTACACCTTC. Its protein product is CASGTGGNYGYTF. The chain couples TRBV7-8 to TRBJ1-2; 11 bases are shared with TRBD1. The CDR3 loop spans 13 amino acids. The trim removed 9 bases at V and 1 base at J, leaving 1 base unmatched. Germline CDR1 SGHVS, CDR2 FQNEAQ.

The gene calls are TRBV6-2 or TRBV6-3 and TRBJ1-2; 7 positions agree with TRBD1. The trim removed 0 bases at V and 2 bases at J, leaving 9 bases unmatched. CDR3 length equals 17 residues. Germline-derived CDR1 and CDR2 are MNHEY and SVGEGT. CDR3 nucleotide sequence: TGTGCCAGCAGTTACTCTCCCCTAGGGGACAGAAACTATGGCTACACCTTC. Protein product: CASSYSPLGDRNYGYTF.

The V and J genes are TRBV6-6 and TRBJ1-3; D might be TRBD1 (5 bases). This CDR3 is built from 14 residues. Germline V gene data show CDR1 as MNHNY and CDR2 as SVGAGI (reference sequence). With 2 bases removed from V and 2 bases from J, the gap between germline ends came to 7 bases. CDR3 protein: CASSYGGAGNTIYF. The CDR3 DNA sequence: TGTGCCAGCAGTTACGGGGGGGCTGGAAACACCATATATTTT.

This clone was recorded once. The rearrangement links TRBV28 to TRBJ1-3; possibly TRBD1 for D (6 bases). Trimming took off 8 bases at V and 8 bases at J, with 22 bases between the two ends. Germline CDR1 reads MDHEN; CDR2 reads SYDVKM. The CDR3 totals 15 residues. CDR3 region: CASQGGGQPVDTIYF. The CDR3 coding sequence is TGTGCCAGCCAAGGGGGGGGGCAACCCGTGGACACCATATATTTT. The variable domain in full, with the rest retrieved from reference TRBV28 and TRBJ1-3, is DVKVTQSSRYLVKRTGEKVFLECVQDMDHENMFWYRQDPGLGLRLIYFSYDVKMKEKGDIPEGYSVSREKKERFSLILESASTNQTSMYLCASQGGGQPVDTIYFGEGSWLTVV.

This clone was detected a few times. The gene calls are TRBV5-6 and TRBJ1-2; 8 positions match TRBD1. Germline V gene data show CDR1 as SGHDT and CDR2 as YYEEEE. Unmatched junction bases numbered 10, after V lost 6 bases and J lost 0 bases. This CDR3 contains 16 residues. CDR3 bases: TGTGCCAGCAACGGACAGGGTGCCATAGCTAACTATGGCTACACCTTC. Amino acids: CASNGQGAIANYGYTF.

This rearrangement joins TRBV7-2 to TRBJ1-2; 8 bases map to TRBD1. The CDR3 is 15 residues long. With 1 base clipped from V and 3 bases from J, the junction kept 4 bases outside the gene matches. Germline loops: CDR1 SGHTA, CDR2 FQGNSA. The CDR3 DNA follows: TGTGCCAGCAGCTTAGATACAGGGGGTTACTATGGCTACACCTTC. Protein product: CASSLDTGGYYGYTF.

This chain connects TRBV24-1 to TRBJ1-6, with D unclear. Germline CDR1 reads KGHDR; CDR2 reads SFDVKD. Trimming removed 10 bases at V and 1 base at J, with 13 bases between. The CDR3 covers 15 residues. The CDR3 loop reads CATQSTGSYNSPLHF. Here the CDR3 DNA reads TGTGCCACGCAAAGTACTGGTTCCTATAATTCACCCCTCCACTTT.

The chain combines TRBV5-1 with TRBJ1-2, with TRBD1 matching 7 bases. From germline, CDR1 is SGHRS and CDR2 YFSETQ. With 4 bases clipped from V and 0 bases from J, the junction kept 6 bases outside the gene matches. This CDR3 region has 15 residues. The DNA of the CDR3 is TGCGCCAGCAGCGCAGGGGACAGACCTAACTATGGCTACACCTTC. Translating it yields CASSAGDRPNYGYTF.

The chain couples TRBV27 to TRBJ1-2; 10 positions agree with TRBD1. CDR1 and CDR2 (germline): MNHEY, SMNVEV (reference sequence). This CDR3 comprises 16 residues. Trimming removed 5 bases from V and 4 bases from J; junction bases left unmatched: 10. CDR3 region: CASSKRTGGRTYGYTF. CDR3 coding DNA: TGTGCCAGCAGTAAACGGACAGGGGGTAGGACCTATGGCTACACCTTC.

The CDR3 DNA reads TGTGCCACCACGTCCCAGGGTCTTAATGAAAAACTGTTTTTT. The encoded protein is CATTSQGLNEKLFF. The chain links TRBV2 to TRBJ1-4; D is possibly TRBD1 (5 bases). V lost 10 bases to trimming and J lost 4 bases, with 16 bases between them. From germline, CDR1 is SNHLY and CDR2 FYNNEI. This CDR3 is 14 amino acids long.